The 27 T cell receptor beta chains given below trace back to one sample, sequenced in a study of blood T cells in healthy people across ages. Combining a sample-barcoded 5' primer with a J-beta primer mix, a second PCR ran for about 7 to 11 cycles. Using its own MiXCR run on the 5' RACE reads, TCRdb lists one record per CDR3 protein. The table has approximately 800,000 distinct CDR3 sequences, just over 55% seen once. The sequenced sample consisted of blood. The receptors here all came from a man in his forties in good health.

The chain employs TRBV6-5 and TRBJ2-1; D may match TRBD1 or TRBD2 (7 bases each). V lost 6 bases, J lost 9 bases, and 12 bases lay in between. CDR3 length equals 12 residues. CDR1 and CDR2 from the germline V gene are MNHEY and SVGAGI. In DNA, the CDR3 is TGTGCCAGCAGATCAGGGGGGGGTGAGCAGTTCTTC. Amino acid sequence: CASRSGGGEQFF.

The chain is built from TRBV20-1 and TRBJ2-5; D remains unclear. V was pared by 0 bases and J by 2 bases, with 10 bases between. This CDR3 contains 14 residues. Germline V gene sequence: CDR1 DFQATT, CDR2 SNEGSKA (reference sequence). The DNA for the CDR3 is TGCAGTGCTAGAGATCTAAATTATCAAGAGACCCAGTACTTC. Translating gives CSARDLNYQETQYF.

The V gene is TRBV29-1, the J gene TRBJ2-1; weak D call: TRBD1 (6 bases). This CDR3 contains 14 residues. Per the germline V gene, CDR1 is SQVTM and CDR2 is ANQGSEA. V was clipped by 5 bases and J by 4 bases, with 15 bases between them. The DNA of the CDR3 is TGCAGCGTTAGTAACCACGGACAGTACAATGAGCAGTTCTTC. Translated: CSVSNHGQYNEQFF.

This chain joins TRBV29-1 and TRBJ2-5; the match to TRBD2 covers 12 bases. The CDR3 spans 14 residues. Germline trimming cut 6 bases from V and 5 bases from J; bases unmatched to any gene: 7. Germline V gives CDR1 SQVTM, CDR2 ANQGSEA. This chain's CDR3 is CSVQTSGGLETQYF. CDR3 nucleotides: TGCAGCGTCCAAACTAGCGGGGGGTTGGAGACCCAGTACTTC.

The V and J genes are TRBV6-5 and TRBJ1-2; D remains ambiguous. The V gene lost 2 bases and the J gene lost 8 bases, with 12 bases spanning the gap. CDR1 and CDR2 from the germline V gene are MNHEY and SVGAGI. This CDR3 has 13 amino acids. CDR3 in amino acids: CASSYTSPRGYTF. CDR3 in DNA: TGTGCCAGCAGTTACACCAGCCCGCGGGGCTACACCTTC.

The V gene is TRBV3-1, the J gene TRBJ2-5, with a possible D match to TRBD2 (6 bases). CDR3 length: 12 amino acids. The V gene lost 1 base and the J gene lost 9 bases, with 9 bases spanning the gap. Germline V gives CDR1 LGHDT, CDR2 YNNKEL (reference sequence). CDR3 protein: CASSQGWRAQYF. In nucleotides, the CDR3 is TGTGCCAGCAGCCAAGGGTGGAGGGCCCAGTACTTC.

The sample holds a few counts of this clonotype. DNA of the CDR3: TGTGCCAGCAGCCATACCGGCCGCACCTGGGGCTATGGCTACACCTTC. This encodes CASSHTGRTWGYGYTF. The chain carries TRBV14 and TRBJ1-2; D call uncertain. V was pared by 3 bases and J by 4 bases, with 18 bases between. The CDR3 consists of 16 residues. Germline assignment: CDR1 SGHDN and CDR2 FVKESK.

The sample holds many counts of this clonotype. The chain links TRBV6-2 or TRBV6-3 to TRBJ1-1; D gene ambiguous. V was cut by 2 bases and J by 8 bases, with 9 bases left in between. Germline V gene sequence: CDR1 MNHEY, CDR2 SVGEGT. The CDR3 sequence is 12 residues long. The CDR3 reads CASSYQGREAFF. The CDR3 DNA reads TGTGCCAGCAGTTACCAAGGACGGGAAGCTTTCTTT.

This clonotype turned up a few times. The rearrangement links TRBV4-2 to TRBJ2-7; the D gene is possibly TRBD2 (6 bases). CDR1 is LGHNA and CDR2 is YNFKEQ in the germline V gene. The CDR3 totals 17 residues. Trimming took 0 bases from V and 0 from J, leaving 15 bases between them. The CDR3 spells CASSQEPRGTRSYEQYF. Written as DNA, the CDR3 is TGTGCCAGCAGCCAAGAACCCCGGGGGACGCGCTCCTACGAGCAGTACTTC.

The chain carries TRBV6-5 and TRBJ2-3; 11 nucleotides align to TRBD2. This CDR3 spans 14 amino acids. The ends lost 6 bases at V and 5 bases at J; junction bases unmatched: 4. The germline CDR1 and CDR2 sequences are MNHEY and SVGAGI. The CDR3 is CASRDSGGGDTQYF. The CDR3 DNA follows: TGTGCCAGCAGGGATAGCGGGGGGGGAGATACGCAGTATTTT.

As to this clonotype: A junction end diverges from the germline sequence, so it may reflect a read error. The V gene is TRBV7-9, the J gene TRBJ2-1; no clear D gene. The CDR3 totals 14 residues. The germline V gene encodes CDR1 SEHNR and CDR2 FQNEAQ (reference sequence). CDR3 nucleotides: TGTGCCAGCAGCCCCCTCAGCTCCTGCAATGAGCAGTTCTTC. It is translated as CASSPLSSCNEQFF.

This chain uses TRBV5-1 with TRBJ2-6, with D possibly matching TRBD1 (5 bases). The germline V gene encodes CDR1 SGHRS and CDR2 YFSETQ. The CDR3 extends over 15 amino acids. V was shortened by 4 bases and J by 4 bases, with 12 bases between the two germline ends. As DNA, the CDR3 is TGCGCCAGCAGCCCCAGGGTGGCAGGGGCCAACGTCCTGACTTTC. Protein product: CASSPRVAGANVLTF. The variable domain in full, completed from reference TRBV5-1 and TRBJ2-6, reads KAGVTQTPRYLIKTRGQQVTLSCSPISGHRSVSWYQQTPGQGLQFLFEYFSETQRNKGNFPGRFSGRQFSNSRSEMNVSTLELGDSALYLCASSPRVAGANVLTFGAGSRLTVL.

J is TRBJ1-2 and V is TRBV5-6; D may be TRBD1 (6 bases). Trimming took 4 bases from V and 2 from J, leaving 12 bases between them. The CDR3 is 14 residues long. Germline CDR1 SGHDT, CDR2 YYEEEE. CDR3 sequence: CASSDQRGNYGYTF. The CDR3, as DNA: TGTGCCAGCAGCGACCAGAGGGGGAACTATGGCTACACCTTC. Drawing the rest from reference TRBV5-6 and TRBJ1-2, the complete variable domain is DAGVTQSPTHLIKTRGQQVTLRCSPKSGHDTVSWYQQALGQGPQFIFQYYEEEERQRGNFPDRFSGHQFPNYSSELNVNALLLGDSALYLCASSDQRGNYGYTFGSGTRLTVV.

Worth noting for this clonotype: Possible read error: a much larger clone is one base away. Written as DNA, the CDR3 is TGTGCCTGCAGCTTAGTTGGCAATCAGCCCCAGCATTTT. Translating it yields CACSLVGNQPQHF. This chain connects TRBV7-2 to TRBJ1-5, with D uncertain. The CDR3 length is 13 residues. The germline V gene encodes CDR1 SGHTA and CDR2 FQGNSA.

V usage is TRBV12-3 or TRBV12-4 and J usage is TRBJ1-5, with D perhaps matching TRBD1 (5 bases). CDR3 length: 15 residues. Trimming removed 4 bases from V and 1 base from J, with 11 bases in between. The DNA for the CDR3 is TGTGCCAGCAGTTCCCGAAGGGACAGCAATCAGCCCCAGCATTTT. Encoded protein: CASSSRRDSNQPQHF.

V usage is TRBV6-2 or TRBV6-3 and J usage is TRBJ2-5; either TRBD1 or TRBD2 may fit D (5 bases each). The CDR3 spans 13 residues. Germline loops: CDR1 MNHEY, CDR2 SVGEGT. V lost 7 bases and J lost 1, with 10 bases in between. The CDR3 DNA is TGTGCCAGCACGCAGGGACCCCAAGAGACCCAGTACTTC. Translation gives CASTQGPQETQYF.

V gene TRBV4-2 combines with J gene TRBJ2-3; weak D call: TRBD2 (6 bases). Trimming left V 0 bases short and J 0 bases short, with 13 bases between. This CDR3 is 17 amino acids long. The germline V gene has CDR1 LGHNA and CDR2 YNFKEQ. The CDR3 DNA reads TGTGCCAGCAGCCAAGACGGGGGTAGCGACAGCACAGATACGCAGTATTTT. Protein: CASSQDGGSDSTDTQYF.

This clonotype has just a few counts. V gene TRBV20-1 combines with J gene TRBJ2-1; a weak D match, TRBD1 (5 bases). The germline V gene encodes CDR1 DFQATT and CDR2 SNEGSKA (reference sequence). Trimming stripped 4 bases from V and 2 bases from J, with 12 bases between. The CDR3 consists of 14 residues. The CDR3 DNA reads as TGCAGTGCTACCGCCGACAGAGCCTACAATGAGCAGTTCTTC. This gives the protein CSATADRAYNEQFF.

With respect to this clonotype: One junction end does not reproduce the germline sequence, and a read error may be involved. The V call is TRBV24-1, the J call TRBJ2-1; D is undetermined. The CDR3 is made up of 14 amino acids. Germline CDR1 and CDR2: KGHDR and SFDVKD. The CDR3 protein is CATGDATLGWEQFF. The CDR3, as DNA: TGTGCCACCGGTGATGCTACCCTTGGATGGGAGCAGTTCTTC.

This clonotype has more than one count but fewer than ten. The gene calls are TRBV28 and TRBJ2-3; 10 bases map to TRBD2. J gave up 1 base and V 7 bases, and 8 bases lay outside the gene matches. The CDR3 is made up of 16 amino acids. CDR1 and CDR2 from the germline V gene are MDHEN and SYDVKM. CDR3 sequence reads: CASTRTSGTRTDTQYF. CDR3 DNA sequence: TGTGCCAGCACCCGCACTAGCGGGACACGCACAGATACGCAGTATTTT. Complete variable domain (other parts from reference TRBV28 and TRBJ2-3): DVKVTQSSRYLVKRTGEKVFLECVQDMDHENMFWYRQDPGLGLRLIYFSYDVKMKEKGDIPEGYSVSREKKERFSLILESASTNQTSMYLCASTRTSGTRTDTQYFGPGTRLTVL.

The J gene is TRBJ1-2, the V gene TRBV7-9; D perhaps matches TRBD1 (6 bases). Germline-derived CDR1 and CDR2 are SEHNR and FQNEAQ (reference sequence). Trimming took off 5 bases at V and 4 bases at J, with 14 bases between the two ends. The CDR3 contains 14 residues. The CDR3 DNA is TGTGCCAGCAGCCTGACAGGAGCTAGCTATGGCTACACCTTC. It is translated as CASSLTGASYGYTF.

The rearrangement uses TRBV12-3 or TRBV12-4 and TRBJ2-5; 14 bases agree with TRBD2. V dropped 4 bases and J dropped 5; count of bases not matched to a gene: 12. This CDR3 has 18 residues. The CDR3 DNA reads TGTGCCAGCAGTTCCTTCGACGGACTAGCGGGAGGTATGGAGACCCAGTACTTC. This translates into CASSSFDGLAGGMETQYF.

The V gene is TRBV6-6, the J gene TRBJ2-5; TRBD1 matches 9 bases. The J call may be faulty, since TRBJ2-1 better matches the DNA end. CDR1 and CDR2 (germline): MNHNY, SVGAGI (reference sequence). CDR3 size: 14 residues. CDR3 DNA sequence: TGTGCCAGCAACAGGGGGCAGGCTCAAGAGACCCAGTTCTTC. This sequence encodes CASNRGQAQETQFF.

The chain is built from TRBV5-1 and TRBJ1-4; no clear D gene. The CDR3 is made up of 16 amino acids. V was pared by 3 bases and J by 0 bases, with 12 bases between. Germline V gives CDR1 SGHRS, CDR2 YFSETQ. DNA for the CDR3: TGCGCCAGCAGCTCGTCCGCGAGGGCAACTAATGAAAAACTGTTTTTT. The encoded protein is CASSSSARATNEKLFF.

For the CDR3, the DNA is TGTGCCAGCAGTCTGGAAGATCACGAGCAGTACTTC. Residues: CASSLEDHEQYF. The genes are TRBV11-3 and TRBJ2-5; unclear D gene. The assigned J gene may be wrong: the sequence end matches TRBJ2-7 better. Germline V gives CDR1 SGHNT, CDR2 YENEEA. CDR3 length equals 12 residues.

V is TRBV28 and J is TRBJ2-7; a weak D match, TRBD2 (6 bases). V was clipped by 3 bases and J by 0 bases, with 12 bases between them. Germline CDR1 MDHEN, CDR2 SYDVKM. This CDR3 is 15 amino acids long. The CDR3 DNA reads TGTGCCAGCAGTTTGTGGGACGGGAGCTCCTACGAGCAGTACTTC. It specifies CASSLWDGSSYEQYF.

The CDR3 sequence is CASSPTIQREGNEQYF. The CDR3 DNA follows: TGTGCCAGCAGCCCGACGATCCAGCGGGAGGGGAATGAGCAGTACTTC. This chain uses TRBV3-1 with TRBJ2-5; TRBD2 matches 10 bases. The V gene's germline CDR1 is LGHDT and CDR2 YNNKEL (reference sequence). The CDR3 is 16 amino acids. V was pared by 4 bases and J by 11 bases, with 16 bases of the junction left unmatched.